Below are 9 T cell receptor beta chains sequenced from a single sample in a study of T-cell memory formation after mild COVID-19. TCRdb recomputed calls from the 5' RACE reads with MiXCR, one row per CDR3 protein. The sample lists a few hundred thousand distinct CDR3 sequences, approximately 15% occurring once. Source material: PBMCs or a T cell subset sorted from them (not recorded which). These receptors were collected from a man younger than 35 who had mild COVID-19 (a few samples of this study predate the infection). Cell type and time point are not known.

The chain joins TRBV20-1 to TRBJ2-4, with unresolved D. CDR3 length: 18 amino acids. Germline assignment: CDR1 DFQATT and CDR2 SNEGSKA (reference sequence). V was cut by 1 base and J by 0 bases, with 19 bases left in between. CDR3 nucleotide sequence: TGCAGTGCTAGAGGGCGCGGTTCCGTTGTCGTAGCCAAAAACATTCAGTACTTC. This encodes CSARGRGSVVVAKNIQYF.

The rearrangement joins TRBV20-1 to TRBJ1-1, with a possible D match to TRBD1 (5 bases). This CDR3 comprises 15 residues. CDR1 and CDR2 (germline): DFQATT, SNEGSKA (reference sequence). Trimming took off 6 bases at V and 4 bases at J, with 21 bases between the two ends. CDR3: CSAISRADGVTEAFF. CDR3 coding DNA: TGCAGTGCCATTTCCAGGGCGGATGGGGTCACTGAAGCTTTCTTT.

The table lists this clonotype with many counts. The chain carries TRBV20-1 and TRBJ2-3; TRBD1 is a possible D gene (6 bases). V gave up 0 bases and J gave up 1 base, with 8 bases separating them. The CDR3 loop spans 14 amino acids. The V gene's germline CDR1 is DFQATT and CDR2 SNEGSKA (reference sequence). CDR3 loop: CSAREGGRTDTQYF. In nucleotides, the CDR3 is TGCAGTGCTAGAGAAGGGGGTCGCACAGATACGCAGTATTTT.

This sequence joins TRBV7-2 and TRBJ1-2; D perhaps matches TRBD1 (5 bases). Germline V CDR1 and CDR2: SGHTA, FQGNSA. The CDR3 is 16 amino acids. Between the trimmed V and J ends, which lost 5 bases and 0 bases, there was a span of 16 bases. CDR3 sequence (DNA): TGTGCCAGCAGCCCCGTGGGGGGAAAGACTAACTATGGCTACACCTTC. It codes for CASSPVGGKTNYGYTF.

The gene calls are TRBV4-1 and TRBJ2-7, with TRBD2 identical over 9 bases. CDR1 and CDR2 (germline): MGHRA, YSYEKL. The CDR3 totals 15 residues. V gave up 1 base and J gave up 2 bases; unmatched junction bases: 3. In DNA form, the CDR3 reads TGCGCCAGCAGCCAAGTAGCGGGGGAGACCTACGAGCAGTACTTC. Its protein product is CASSQVAGETYEQYF.

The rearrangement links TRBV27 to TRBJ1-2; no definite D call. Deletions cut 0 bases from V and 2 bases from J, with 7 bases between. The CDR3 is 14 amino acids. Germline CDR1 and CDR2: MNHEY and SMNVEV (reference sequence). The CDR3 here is CASSLSTTNYGYTF. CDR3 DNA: TGTGCCAGCAGTTTATCCACAACCAACTATGGCTACACCTTC.

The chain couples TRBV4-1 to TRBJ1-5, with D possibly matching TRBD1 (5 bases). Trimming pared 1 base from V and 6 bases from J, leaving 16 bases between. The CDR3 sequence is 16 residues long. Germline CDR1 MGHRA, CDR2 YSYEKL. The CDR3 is CASSQGGLSGGQPQHF. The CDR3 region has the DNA TGCGCCAGCAGCCAAGGGGGGTTGTCGGGAGGTCAGCCCCAGCATTTT.

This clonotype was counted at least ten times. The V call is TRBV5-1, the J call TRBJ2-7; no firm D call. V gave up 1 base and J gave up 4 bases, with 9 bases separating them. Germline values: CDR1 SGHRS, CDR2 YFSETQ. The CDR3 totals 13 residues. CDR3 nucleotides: TGCGCCAGCAGCTTGTCACGTTCGTACGAGCAGTACTTC. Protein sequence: CASSLSRSYEQYF.

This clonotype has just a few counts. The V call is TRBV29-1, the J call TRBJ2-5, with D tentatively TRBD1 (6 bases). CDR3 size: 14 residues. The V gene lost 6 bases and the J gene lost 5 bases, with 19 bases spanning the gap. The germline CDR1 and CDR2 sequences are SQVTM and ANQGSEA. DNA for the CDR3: TGCAGCGTGAGGGTCTCCAGGGGCGTGGAGACCCAGTACTTC. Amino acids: CSVRVSRGVETQYF.